This TCR beta chain comes out of a study of T cells in Graves' hyperthyroidism and ophthalmopathy. Turning to the study itself: Blood was drawn when the patient was first diagnosed and still untreated.

This clonotype has at least ten counts. Regions amplified from RNA transcripts were the TCR beta CDR3 regions. The HTBI primer set was used in a first-round RT-PCR of the TCR CDR3. TCRdb reprocessed the multiplex PCR reads with MiXCR, giving one entry per CDR3 protein. The data show around 720,000 distinct CDR3 sequences, around 40% seen once. The TCR comes from a woman aged 35 to 49 with Graves' hyperthyroidism. Sequencing input: blood.

The CDR3 protein is CASSLGVGNQPQHF. CDR3 in DNA: TGTGCCAGCAGCTTGGGGGTAGGCAATCAGCCCCAGCATTTT. The gene calls are TRBV6-5 and TRBJ1-5, with a possible D match to TRBD1 (5 bases). This CDR3 is built from 14 residues. The V gene lost 6 bases and the J gene lost 2 bases, with 11 bases spanning the gap. Looked up from germline, CDR1 is MNHEY and CDR2 is SVGAGI.